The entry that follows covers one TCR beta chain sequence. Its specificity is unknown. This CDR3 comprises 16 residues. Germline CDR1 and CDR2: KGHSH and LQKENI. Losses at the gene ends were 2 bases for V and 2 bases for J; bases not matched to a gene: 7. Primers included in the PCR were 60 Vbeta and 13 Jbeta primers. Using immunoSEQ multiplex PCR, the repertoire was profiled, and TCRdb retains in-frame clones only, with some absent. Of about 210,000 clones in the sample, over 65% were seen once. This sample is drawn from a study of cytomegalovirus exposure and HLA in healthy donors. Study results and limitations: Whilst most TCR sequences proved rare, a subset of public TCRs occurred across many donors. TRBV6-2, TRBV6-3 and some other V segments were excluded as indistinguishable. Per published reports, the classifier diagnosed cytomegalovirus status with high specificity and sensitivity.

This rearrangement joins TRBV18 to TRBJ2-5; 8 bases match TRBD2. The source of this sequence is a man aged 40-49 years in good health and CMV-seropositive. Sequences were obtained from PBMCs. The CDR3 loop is CASSPRAGGIQETQYF. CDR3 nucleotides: TGTGCCAGCTCACCAAGGGCGGGAGGAATTCAAGAGACCCAGTACTTC.